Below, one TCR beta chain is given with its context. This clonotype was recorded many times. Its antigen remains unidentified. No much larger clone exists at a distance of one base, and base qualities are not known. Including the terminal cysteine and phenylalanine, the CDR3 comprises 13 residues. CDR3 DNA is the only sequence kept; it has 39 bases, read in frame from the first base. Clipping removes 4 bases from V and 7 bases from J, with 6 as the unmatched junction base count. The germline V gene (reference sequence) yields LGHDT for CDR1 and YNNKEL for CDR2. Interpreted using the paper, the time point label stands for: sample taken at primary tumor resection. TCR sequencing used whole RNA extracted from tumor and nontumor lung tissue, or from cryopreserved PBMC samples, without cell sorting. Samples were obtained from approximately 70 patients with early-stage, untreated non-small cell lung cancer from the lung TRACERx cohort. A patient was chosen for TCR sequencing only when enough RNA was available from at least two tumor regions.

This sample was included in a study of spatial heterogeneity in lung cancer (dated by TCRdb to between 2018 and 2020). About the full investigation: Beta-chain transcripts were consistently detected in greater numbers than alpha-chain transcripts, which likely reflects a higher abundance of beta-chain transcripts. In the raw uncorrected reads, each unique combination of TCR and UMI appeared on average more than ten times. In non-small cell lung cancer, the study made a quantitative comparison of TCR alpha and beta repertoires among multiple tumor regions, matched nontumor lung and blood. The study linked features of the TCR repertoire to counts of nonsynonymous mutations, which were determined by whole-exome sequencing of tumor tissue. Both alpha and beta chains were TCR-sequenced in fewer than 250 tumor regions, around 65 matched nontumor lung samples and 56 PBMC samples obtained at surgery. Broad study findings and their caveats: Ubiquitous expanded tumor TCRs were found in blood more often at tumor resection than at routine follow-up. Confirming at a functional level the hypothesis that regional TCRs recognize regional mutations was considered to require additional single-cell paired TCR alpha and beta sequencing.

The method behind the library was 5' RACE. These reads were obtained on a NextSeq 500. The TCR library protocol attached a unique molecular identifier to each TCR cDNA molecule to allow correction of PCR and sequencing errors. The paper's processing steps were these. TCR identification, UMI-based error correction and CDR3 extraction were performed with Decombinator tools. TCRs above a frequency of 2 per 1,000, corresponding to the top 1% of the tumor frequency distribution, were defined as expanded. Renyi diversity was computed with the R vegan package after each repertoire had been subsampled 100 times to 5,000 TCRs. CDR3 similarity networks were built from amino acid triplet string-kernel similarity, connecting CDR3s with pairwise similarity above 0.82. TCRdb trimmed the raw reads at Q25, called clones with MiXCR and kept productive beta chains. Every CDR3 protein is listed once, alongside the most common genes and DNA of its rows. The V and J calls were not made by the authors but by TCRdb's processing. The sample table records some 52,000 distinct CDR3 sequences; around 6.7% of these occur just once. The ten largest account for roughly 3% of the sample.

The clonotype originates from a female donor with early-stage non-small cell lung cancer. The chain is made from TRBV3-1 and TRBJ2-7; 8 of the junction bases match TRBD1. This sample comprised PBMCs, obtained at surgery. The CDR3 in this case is CASSPHGTGEQYF. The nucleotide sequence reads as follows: TGTGCCAGCAGCCCCCATGGGACAGGTGAGCAGTACTTC.